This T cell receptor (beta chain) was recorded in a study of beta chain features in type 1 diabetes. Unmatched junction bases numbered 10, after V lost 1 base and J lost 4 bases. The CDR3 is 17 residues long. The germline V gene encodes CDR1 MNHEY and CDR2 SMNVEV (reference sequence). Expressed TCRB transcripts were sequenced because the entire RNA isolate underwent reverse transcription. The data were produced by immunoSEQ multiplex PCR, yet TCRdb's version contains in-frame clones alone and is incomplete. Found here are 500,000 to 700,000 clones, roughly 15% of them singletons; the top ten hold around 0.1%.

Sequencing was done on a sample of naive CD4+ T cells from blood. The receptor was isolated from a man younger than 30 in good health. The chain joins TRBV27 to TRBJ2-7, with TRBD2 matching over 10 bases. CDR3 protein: CASSLWASGSLDYEQYF. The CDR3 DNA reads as TGTGCCAGCAGTTTATGGGCTAGCGGGAGCCTGGATTACGAGCAGTACTTC.